The 11 T cell receptor beta chains below were found in one sample sequenced in a study of blood T cell repertoires in COVID-19. The table came from immunoSEQ multiplex PCR; TCRdb's copy has only in-frame clones and leaves some out. This repertoire shows approximately 140,000 clones, approximately 83% found once; its top ten account for less than 3.5%. The specimen was peripheral blood. The receptors were gathered from a man aged 65 to 85 with acute or convalescent COVID-19.

J is TRBJ2-7 and V is TRBV7-6; D unclear. The CDR3 sequence is 15 residues long. V lost 5 bases and J 0 bases, leaving 14 bases between the germline ends. CDR1 and CDR2 from the germline V gene are SGHVS and FNYEAQ. This CDR3 is CASSTGSILSYEQYF. DNA for the CDR3: TGTGCCAGCAGCACCGGGTCCATTCTCTCCTACGAGCAGTACTTC.

This clone occurred once. CDR3: CASSPPGGANVLTF. CDR3 nucleotide sequence: TGTGCCAGCAGCCCCCCAGGGGGGGCCAACGTCCTGACTTTC. V usage is TRBV5-4 and J usage is TRBJ2-6, with D tentatively TRBD1 (5 bases). Germline V gives CDR1 SGHNT, CDR2 YYREEE (reference sequence). The CDR3 is made up of 14 amino acids. Trimming removed 4 bases at V and 4 bases at J, with 9 bases between.

Within the sample, this clone is medium-sized. This sequence joins TRBV7-8 and TRBJ2-1, with 9 bases lining up with TRBD2. CDR1 is SGHVS, CDR2 FQNEAQ, per germline. The V and J ends lost 5 bases and 8 bases, in that order; junction bases with no gene match: 7. This CDR3 is built from 14 residues. The CDR3 protein is CASSPGLAFDEQFF. CDR3 bases: TGTGCCAGCAGCCCCGGACTAGCGTTCGATGAGCAGTTCTTC.

The V gene is TRBV5-1, the J gene TRBJ2-2; D uncertain. Trimming removed 3 bases at V and 5 bases at J, with 2 bases between. The CDR3 has 11 amino acids. The V gene's germline CDR1 is SGHRS and CDR2 YFSETQ. In DNA, the CDR3 is TGCGCCAGCAGCTCTACCGGGGAGCTGTTTTTT. The encoded protein is CASSSTGELFF.

This clone came up once. This chain connects TRBV19 to TRBJ2-2; perhaps TRBD1 as D (6 bases). V was pared by 3 bases and J by 1 base, with 12 bases between. CDR3 size: 16 residues. Germline-derived CDR1 and CDR2 are LNHDA and SQIVND (reference sequence). CDR3 region: CASSISTGRNTGELFF. DNA for the CDR3: TGTGCCAGTAGTATCTCGACAGGACGGAACACCGGGGAGCTGTTTTTT. The variable domain in full, with the rest retrieved from reference TRBV19 and TRBJ2-2, is DGGITQSPKYLFRKEGQNVTLSCEQNLNHDAMYWYRQDPGQGLRLIYYSQIVNDFQKGDIAEGYSVSREKKESFPLTVTSAQKNPTAFYLCASSISTGRNTGELFFGEGSRLTVL.

The chain carries TRBV7-2 and TRBJ2-1; tentatively, D is TRBD2 (6 bases). Germline V gives CDR1 SGHTA, CDR2 FQGNSA. The CDR3 runs 16 residues. V was shortened by 1 base and J by 10 bases, with 20 bases between the two germline ends. The CDR3 region has the DNA TGTGCCAGCAGCTTAGTAGTCGGGGAGAGGAGGGTAGAGCAGTTCTTC. Protein: CASSLVVGERRVEQFF.

The chain couples TRBV19 to TRBJ2-1; a possible D gene is TRBD1 (5 bases). The CDR3 contains 16 residues. Trimming removed 6 bases at V and 3 bases at J, with 18 bases between. CDR1 and CDR2 (germline): LNHDA, SQIVND (reference sequence). For the CDR3, the DNA is TGTGCCAGTAGCAAACAGGCTCTGGGGATCTACAATGAGCAGTTCTTC. Its translation is CASSKQALGIYNEQFF.

The CDR3 sequence: CASSLGGRVWNEQFF. CDR3 DNA sequence: TGTGCCAGCAGCTTGGGCGGGAGAGTGTGGAATGAGCAGTTCTTC. This chain joins TRBV5-8 and TRBJ2-1; TRBD2 agrees at 7 bases. After removal of 0 bases from V and 7 bases from J, the junction contained 7 bases not matched to a gene. CDR3 length: 15 amino acids. Germline V gene data show CDR1 as SGHTS and CDR2 as YDEGEE.

V usage is TRBV19 and J usage is TRBJ1-1; possibly TRBD1 for D (6 bases). This CDR3 has 14 amino acids. CDR1 and CDR2 from the germline V gene are LNHDA and SQIVND (reference sequence). Trimming stripped 3 bases from V and 3 bases from J, with 11 bases between. CDR3 residues: CASSIRGRDTEAFF. DNA for the CDR3: TGTGCCAGTAGTATCAGGGGTAGAGACACTGAAGCTTTCTTT.

This chain's CDR3 is CASSLARLFRLAGVTYEQYF. The DNA of the CDR3 is TGTGCCAGCAGCTTAGCGCGCCTATTCCGGCTAGCGGGAGTAACCTACGAGCAGTACTTC. This sequence joins TRBV7-6 and TRBJ2-7; 10 nucleotides align to TRBD2. CDR3 length: 20 amino acids. After removal of 0 bases from V and 2 bases from J, the junction contained 16 bases not matched to a gene. Looked up from germline, CDR1 is SGHVS and CDR2 is FNYEAQ. The full variable domain, completed using reference TRBV7-6 and TRBJ2-7, is GAGVSQSPRYKVTKRGQDVALRCDPISGHVSLYWYRQALGQGPEFLTYFNYEAQQDKSGLPNDRFSAERPEGSISTLTIQRTEQRDSAMYRCASSLARLFRLAGVTYEQYFGPGTRLTVT.

The V and J genes are TRBV9 and TRBJ1-4, with a possible D match to TRBD1 (5 bases). Trimming removed 3 bases at V and 8 bases at J, with 14 bases between. This CDR3 comprises 14 residues. From germline, CDR1 is SGDLS and CDR2 YYNGEE. The CDR3 region has the DNA TGTGCCAGCAGCGCAGGACATCGTGGGGAAAAACTGTTTTTT. Residues: CASSAGHRGEKLFF. The variable domain in full, completed from reference TRBV9 and TRBJ1-4, reads DSGVTQTPKHLITATGQRVTLRCSPRSGDLSVYWYQQSLDQGLQFLIQYYNGEERAKGNILERFSAQQFPDLHSELNLSSLELGDSALYFCASSAGHRGEKLFFGSGTQLSVL.